A single sample is the source of the 2 T cell receptor beta chains below, sequenced in a study of blood T cell repertoires in COVID-19. Clones were read by immunoSEQ multiplex PCR, and TCRdb kept only the in-frame ones, dropping some. Of over 90,000 clones in the sample, around four fifths are singletons; the top ten hold 9.5% to 10%. Sequencing was carried out using peripheral blood. The source is a middle-aged man with active or convalescent COVID-19.

This clone was recorded at least ten times. This chain connects TRBV14 to TRBJ2-1; TRBD2 might be the D (5 bases). Germline CDR1 is SGHDN and CDR2 is FVKESK. The CDR3 is made up of 15 amino acids. Trimming pared 4 bases from V and 3 bases from J, leaving 13 bases between. CDR3 residues: CASSPSGFNYNEQFF. The CDR3 DNA reads as TGTGCCAGCAGCCCGAGCGGATTTAACTACAATGAGCAGTTCTTC.

This clone was counted a few times. The chain joins TRBV11-3 to TRBJ2-5, with TRBD2 as a possible D gene (6 bases). Germline V gene sequence: CDR1 SGHNT, CDR2 YENEEA. V was shortened by 5 bases and J by 5 bases, with 12 bases between the two germline ends. The CDR3 covers 13 residues. The CDR3 here is CASSKNGGETQYF. The CDR3 DNA is TGTGCCAGCAGCAAGAATGGGGGGGAGACCCAGTACTTC.